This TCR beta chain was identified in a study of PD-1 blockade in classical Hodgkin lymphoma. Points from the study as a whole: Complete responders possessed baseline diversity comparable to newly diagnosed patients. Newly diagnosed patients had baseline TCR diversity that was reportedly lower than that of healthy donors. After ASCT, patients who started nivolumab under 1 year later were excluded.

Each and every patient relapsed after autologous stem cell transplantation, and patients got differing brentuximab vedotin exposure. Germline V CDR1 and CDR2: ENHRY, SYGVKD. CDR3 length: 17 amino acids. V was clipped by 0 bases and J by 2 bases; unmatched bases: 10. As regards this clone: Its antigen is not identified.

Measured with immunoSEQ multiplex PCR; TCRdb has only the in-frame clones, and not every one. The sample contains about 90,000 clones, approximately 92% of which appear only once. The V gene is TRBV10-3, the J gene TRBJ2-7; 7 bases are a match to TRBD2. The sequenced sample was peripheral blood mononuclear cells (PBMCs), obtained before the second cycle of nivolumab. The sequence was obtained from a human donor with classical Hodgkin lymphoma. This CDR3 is CAISESIFTSATYEQYF. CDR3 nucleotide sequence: TGTGCCATCAGTGAGTCGATTTTTACTAGCGCAACCTACGAGCAGTACTTC.